This TCR beta chain was captured in a study of tumor-infiltrating lymphocytes in primary liver carcinoma. Study-level background: Patients were both men and women, whose ages ran from 30 to 69 years.

In regard to this clonotype: Its cognate antigen is unknown. One end of the junction fails to match germline, which may point to a read error.

This CDR3 is built from 14 residues. Germline V gene lookup returns CDR1 SGHAT and CDR2 FQNNGV. Both blood RNA, taken from unsorted whole blood, and germline DNA were extracted. General study points: Overlap in tumor-adjacent and tumor-blood pairs fell below that of tumor region pairs.

Starting material of 500 to 600 ng total RNA yielded TCR beta cDNA via a constant-region primer. ARM-PCR, slightly modified, supplied the TCR beta libraries through three nested multiplex PCR rounds. The first two PCR rounds used TRBV1-TRBV30 forward primers with a C-beta reverse primer, nine to eleven cycles each. Using its own MiXCR run on the multiplex PCR reads, TCRdb lists one record per CDR3 protein. The repertoire holds about 180,000 distinct CDR3 sequences, with 60% as singletons. The V and J genes are TRBV11-2 and TRBJ1-3, with unresolved D. This clonotype originated in a man between 40 and 49 years old with primary liver carcinoma and hepatitis B virus infection. Input material: peripheral blood. CDR3 residues: CASSPSYAGNIIYF. CDR3 sequence (DNA): TGTGCCAGTAGCCCTTCCTACGCCGGAAACATCATATATTTT.